This T cell receptor (beta chain) comes out of a study of cytomegalovirus exposure and HLA in healthy donors. Comments on this clone: Its antigen is as yet unknown.

TCRdb's table, derived via immunoSEQ multiplex PCR, lists solely in-frame clones and lacks some. Of 50,000 to 80,000 clones detected, roughly 95% appear once; the ten largest clones hold roughly 6%. The ends were cut back, 4 bases at V and 6 bases at J, with 13 bases in the middle. The V gene's germline CDR1 is LNHDA and CDR2 SQIVND (reference sequence). The CDR3 is 13 amino acids. Study-level results: Investigators reported some 150 TCR beta chains as tied to cytomegalovirus. Usually a TCR sequence was rare, but some public TCRs were found in many donors. Cytomegalovirus status, reportedly, was diagnosed with high specificity and sensitivity by the classifier. Subsequent analysis revealed that first-cohort TCR clusters tended to co-occur in the roughly 120 validation repertoires.

Sequences were obtained from PBMCs. The source of this sequence is a woman aged 18-29 years in good health and CMV-seropositive. The rearrangement links TRBV19 to TRBJ2-7, with a tentative D call TRBD1 (8 bases). The CDR3 region is CASSTNRGGEQYF. The CDR3, as DNA: TGTGCCAGTAGTACCAACAGGGGGGGCGAGCAGTACTTC.